This T cell receptor beta chain was found in a study of T cell clones after liver transplantation. Overall study context: TCRbeta sequencing after a pre-transplant mixed lymphocyte reaction identified graft-donor-reactive clones, later tracked in post-transplant blood. At least one year of complete immunosuppression withdrawal without enzymes over twice normal defined tolerance.

As regards this clone: Its matching antigen is unknown.

Study results and caveats: A significant post-transplant drop in circulating graft-donor-reactive CD4 TCRbeta sequences occurred in most of the 8 subjects.

V was shortened by 5 bases and J by 4 bases, with 8 bases between the two germline ends. The germline V gene has CDR1 SGHAT and CDR2 FQNNGV. There are 12 residues in the CDR3. The repertoire was sequenced with immunoSEQ multiplex PCR; TCRdb's copy has only in-frame clones and lacks some. The sample lists approximately 1,200 clones, about 41% seen once, with approximately 19% in the top ten. Alloreactive TCRbeta sequences came from sequencing proliferating CFSE-low cells in the MLR. The TCR was taken from a human patient who received a liver transplant. Some T cells may possibly be graft donor cells. Source material: CD4+ T cells from cultured PBMCs. This chain links TRBV11-2 with TRBJ2-5; D is uncertain. CDR3 residues: CASSRNRETQYF. DNA of the CDR3: TGTGCCAGCAGCAGGAATAGAGAGACCCAGTACTTC.